This TCR beta chain was identified during a study of Graves' ophthalmopathy and Graves' hyperthyroidism. This clonotype turned up a few times. The V gene lost 2 bases and the J gene lost 2 bases, with 16 bases spanning the gap. Germline CDR1 SGHTA, CDR2 FQGTGA. This CDR3 contains 17 residues. The study amplified TCR beta CDR3 regions using RNA transcripts. RT-PCR with HTBI primers came first, then second-round multiplex PCR. TCRdb re-analysed the multiplex PCR reads in MiXCR, keeping a single row per CDR3 protein. This table holds about 480,000 distinct CDR3 sequences, about an eighth found once. The receptor was derived from a woman under 40 with Graves' ophthalmopathy. V gene TRBV7-3 combines with J gene TRBJ1-5, with a weak D call TRBD1 (5 bases). The sequencing sample was made of blood. The CDR3 region is CASSLPSGGEGNQPQHF. Written as DNA, the CDR3 is TGTGCCAGCAGCTTACCGTCTGGGGGAGAGGGCAATCAGCCCCAGCATTTT.